The clone carrying this TCR beta chain was found a few times. The antigen is undetermined. The V and J ends lost 3 bases and 4 bases, in that order; junction bases with no gene match: 8. There are 16 residues in the CDR3. The germline V gene encodes CDR1 SGHAT and CDR2 FQDESV (reference sequence). Libraries were made from TCR beta cDNA, and they carried unique molecular identifiers. It was from roughly 1 to 10 million T cells that roughly 0.5 million cDNA molecules came. TCRdb re-analysed the PCR reads in MiXCR, keeping a single row per CDR3 protein. In the table there are approximately 440,000 distinct CDR3 sequences, under 55% of which are singletons. The sample belongs to a study of post-analysis software for immune sequencing data. Study-level information: Included courses were relapsing-remitting and secondary progressive multiple sclerosis; progressive-relapsing multiple sclerosis was also included. Study observations and caveats: The study found TRBV5-6, TRBV5-1 and TRBV20-1 among about 5 TRBV segments more frequent in patients than controls. Samples sharing a preparation batch grouped tightly together when assessed by F measure. Controls showed significantly higher normalized Chao1 diversity than did multiple sclerosis patients.

The rearrangement links TRBV11-1 to TRBJ2-1; 8 bases map to TRBD2. The sequencing sample was made of blood. The receptor comes from a girl aged 10-17 years with multiple sclerosis. The CDR3 loop is CASSFGAGVAYNEQFF. The CDR3 DNA reads TGTGCCAGCAGCTTCGGAGCGGGAGTAGCTTACAATGAGCAGTTCTTC.